What follows are 24 T cell receptor beta chains derived from one specimen sequenced in a study of graft-versus-host responses after intestinal transplantation. Antigen specificity for these receptors is unknown. Method: immunoSEQ multiplex PCR; TCRdb's copy keeps in-frame clones and lacks some. The top ten clones hold more than 7% of a sample with around 78,000 clones, around 90% of them seen once. Sample: unstimulated CD8+ T cells sorted from spleen or lymph node cells, taken before transplant. Receptors were obtained from a human donor who was the organ donor for an intestinal transplant.

The chain links TRBV6-1 to TRBJ2-3; TRBD1 aligns across 7 bases. The germline CDR1 and CDR2 sequences are MNHNS and SASEGT. V lost 4 bases, J lost 1 base, and 8 bases stayed unmatched. This CDR3 is 16 amino acids long. CDR3 loop: CASSVPGTDGTDTQYF. DNA for the CDR3: TGTGCCAGCAGTGTTCCCGGGACAGATGGCACAGATACGCAGTATTTT.

The chain carries TRBV6-5 and TRBJ1-2; TRBD1 might be the D (6 bases). Trimming removed 2 bases from V and 7 bases from J, with 11 bases in between. The CDR3 spans 13 residues. Germline CDR1 MNHEY, CDR2 SVGAGI. In DNA, the CDR3 is TGTGCCAGCAGTTACAACAGGGAGATTGGCTACACCTTC. It translates to CASSYNREIGYTF.

The chain has TRBV29-1 and TRBJ2-1; 7 nucleotides line up with TRBD1. This CDR3 is built from 19 residues. From germline, CDR1 is SQVTM and CDR2 ANQGSEA. V lost 3 bases and J lost 6; bases outside the gene matches: 23. CDR3 protein: CSVESPPLSRDSGSNEQFF. The CDR3 DNA sequence: TGCAGCGTTGAGTCTCCTCCCCTCAGTCGGGACAGCGGATCCAATGAGCAGTTCTTC.

This rearrangement joins TRBV7-8 to TRBJ2-2; D call uncertain. Germline V gene data show CDR1 as SGHVS and CDR2 as FQNEAQ. This CDR3 contains 15 residues. Trimming stripped 0 bases from V and 2 bases from J, with 7 bases between. For the CDR3, the DNA is TGTGCCAGCAGCTTAGCGGCCTATAACACCGGGGAGCTGTTTTTT. Translation: CASSLAAYNTGELFF.

The chain couples TRBV6-6 to TRBJ1-2; 8 bases agree with TRBD1. Germline V gives CDR1 MNHNY, CDR2 SVGAGI (reference sequence). J gave up 4 bases and V 7 bases, and 8 bases lay outside the gene matches. This CDR3 is built from 14 residues. The CDR3 spells CASKNTGGFYGYTF. Here the CDR3 DNA reads TGTGCCAGCAAAAATACAGGGGGTTTCTATGGCTACACCTTC.

The rearrangement joins TRBV27 to TRBJ1-6; tentative D call: TRBD1 (5 bases). The V and J ends lost 5 bases and 6 bases respectively, with 20 bases between them. Germline lookup yields CDR1 MNHEY and CDR2 SMNVEV (reference sequence). The CDR3 is 17 amino acids. CDR3: CASSRLPFGGGNSPLHF. CDR3 DNA sequence: TGTGCCAGCAGTCGGCTCCCCTTCGGGGGGGGTAATTCACCCCTCCACTTT.

This chain uses TRBV6-1 with TRBJ1-1; 7 nucleotides match TRBD1. Germline V gene lookup returns CDR1 MNHNS and CDR2 SASEGT. V gave up 6 bases and J gave up 4 bases; unmatched junction bases: 5. The CDR3 is made up of 13 amino acids. CDR3 amino acids: CASSAGGGTEAFF. The CDR3 coding sequence is TGTGCCAGCAGCGCAGGGGGGGGCACTGAAGCTTTCTTT.

This chain connects TRBV15 to TRBJ2-5; D possibly corresponds to TRBD2 (6 bases). The DNA end favors TRBJ2-7, so the J call may be wrong. This CDR3 is 15 amino acids long. The germline V gene has CDR1 LNHNV and CDR2 YYDKDF (reference sequence). The CDR3 DNA follows: TGTGCCACCAGCAGAGAGACGCGGGGAAGCGACGAGCAGTACTTC. Translating it yields CATSRETRGSDEQYF.

This CDR3 reads CASSYGTGTYTGELFF. As DNA, the CDR3 is TGTGCCAGCAGCTACGGAACCGGGACGTACACCGGGGAGCTGTTTTTT. The genes are TRBV11-2 and TRBJ2-2; perhaps D is TRBD1 or TRBD2 (5 bases each). This CDR3 comprises 16 residues. Trimming stripped 4 bases from V and 3 bases from J, with 15 bases between. Germline V gene sequence: CDR1 SGHAT, CDR2 FQNNGV. The full variable domain, rest sourced from reference TRBV11-2 and TRBJ2-2, is EAGVAQSPRYKIIEKRQSVAFWCNPISGHATLYWYQQILGQGPKLLIQFQNNGVVDDSQLPKDRFSAERLKGVDSTLKIQPAKLEDSAVYLCASSYGTGTYTGELFFGEGSRLTVL.

V is TRBV27 and J is TRBJ1-5, with D possibly being TRBD1 (6 bases). V lost 0 bases, J lost 3 bases, and 6 bases lay in between. The CDR3 contains 14 residues. Germline values: CDR1 MNHEY, CDR2 SMNVEV (reference sequence). Here the CDR3 reads CASSLSGANQPQHF. The CDR3 DNA is TGTGCCAGCAGTTTATCGGGGGCCAATCAGCCCCAGCATTTT.

The rearrangement joins TRBV5-1 to TRBJ2-2; 7 nucleotides align to TRBD2. CDR1 and CDR2 from the germline V gene are SGHRS and YFSETQ. The CDR3 consists of 16 residues. V gave up 4 bases and J gave up 2 bases; unmatched junction bases: 8. The CDR3 loop reads CASSPSGLSNTGELFF. The DNA of the CDR3 is TGCGCCAGCAGCCCTTCGGGACTATCCAACACCGGGGAGCTGTTTTTT.

The CDR3 coding sequence is TGTGCCAGCAGTTTAGGGGGGTCTAATTCACCCCTCCACTTT. Its translation: CASSLGGSNSPLHF. V gene TRBV27 combines with J gene TRBJ1-6, with D maybe TRBD1 (5 bases). Trimming cost V 2 bases and J 6 bases, with 8 bases left between them. Germline assignment: CDR1 MNHEY and CDR2 SMNVEV (reference sequence). The CDR3 has 14 amino acids.

The chain employs TRBV19 and TRBJ2-7; 10 nucleotides match TRBD1. V lost 4 bases to trimming and J lost 5 bases; unmatched junction nucleotides: 5. This CDR3 region has 14 residues. Germline CDR1 reads LNHDA; CDR2 reads SQIVND (reference sequence). CDR3 in DNA: TGTGCCAGTAGTACGACAGGGGGCTTTGACGAGCAGTACTTC. This encodes CASSTTGGFDEQYF.

The V call is TRBV4-1, the J call TRBJ2-1; 10 bases are a match to TRBD2. Unmatched junction bases numbered 8, after V lost 0 bases and J lost 9 bases. The CDR3 is 16 amino acids. Germline V gives CDR1 MGHRA, CDR2 YSYEKL. The DNA of the CDR3 is TGCGCCAGCAGCCAAGATCCAGCGGGGGGGCCCGGTGAGCAGTTCTTC. This sequence encodes CASSQDPAGGPGEQFF.

The V call is TRBV6-1, the J call TRBJ2-3; 11 nucleotides align to TRBD1. CDR1 and CDR2 from the germline V gene are MNHNS and SASEGT. Trimming at V came to 1 base and at J to 4 bases, leaving 13 bases not matched to a gene. The CDR3 sequence is 19 residues long. CDR3 amino acids: CASSEVKSYGQGAADTQYF. In DNA form, the CDR3 reads TGTGCCAGCAGTGAAGTAAAAAGCTACGGACAGGGGGCGGCAGATACGCAGTATTTT.

CDR3 sequence: CSAVKDRTQYF. The CDR3 DNA reads as TGCAGTGCTGTCAAAGACCGAACCCAGTACTTC. The V call is TRBV20-1, the J call TRBJ2-5; D uncertain. Germline loops: CDR1 DFQATT, CDR2 SNEGSKA (reference sequence). The CDR3 is 11 residues long. V was trimmed by 5 bases and J by 8 bases, leaving 12 bases between them.

V usage is TRBV5-1 and J usage is TRBJ1-2; D is undetermined. This CDR3 spans 16 amino acids. Germline-derived CDR1 and CDR2 are SGHRS and YFSETQ. Trimming left V 0 bases short and J 4 bases short, with 16 bases between. This chain's CDR3 is CASSLASDGIFYGYTF. CDR3 sequence (DNA): TGCGCCAGCAGCTTGGCCTCGGACGGAATCTTCTATGGCTACACCTTC.

The CDR3 DNA sequence: TGTGCCAGCAGCTTAATCCGCCAGATTAACACTGAAGCTTTCTTT. It translates to CASSLIRQINTEAFF. The chain employs TRBV7-3 and TRBJ1-1; D is uncertain. Looked up from germline, CDR1 is SGHTA and CDR2 is FQGTGA. The CDR3 totals 15 residues. The V and J ends lost 1 base and 2 bases respectively, with 11 bases between them.

This clone was detected only a few times. The CDR3 nucleotides are TGTGCCAGCAGTGAAGTGACAGGGGGCACAGATACGCAGTATTTT. This codes for CASSEVTGGTDTQYF. The chain has TRBV6-1 and TRBJ2-3; 8 bases line up with TRBD1. With V trimmed by 1 base and J by 1 base, 1 base remained unmatched. CDR1 and CDR2 from the germline V gene are MNHNS and SASEGT. The CDR3 contains 15 residues.

V and J are TRBV5-4 and TRBJ1-6, with a weak D call TRBD1 (6 bases). V gave up 4 bases and J gave up 9 bases, with 20 bases separating them. The germline V gene has CDR1 SGHNT and CDR2 YYREEE (reference sequence). This CDR3 contains 16 residues. The CDR3 reads CASSRGEAGGFSPLHF. The CDR3 DNA is TGTGCCAGCAGCCGTGGAGAGGCGGGGGGCTTTTCACCCCTCCACTTT.

This rearrangement joins TRBV5-4 to TRBJ2-5, with D perhaps TRBD1 (6 bases). Germline CDR1 SGHNT, CDR2 YYREEE (reference sequence). The CDR3 length is 14 residues. The germline V and J ends were trimmed by 3 bases and 1 base, with 10 bases remaining between them. CDR3: CASSSVDSQETQYF. Written as DNA, the CDR3 is TGTGCCAGCAGCTCCGTGGACAGCCAAGAGACCCAGTACTTC.

V gene TRBV9 combines with J gene TRBJ2-3, with TRBD2 matching over 7 bases. The CDR3 loop spans 16 amino acids. The ends lost 4 bases at V and 2 bases at J; junction bases unmatched: 10. Per germline, CDR1 SGDLS and CDR2 YYNGEE. Here the CDR3 reads CASSSQALAYTDTQYF. The CDR3 nucleotides are TGTGCCAGCAGCTCCCAGGCACTAGCGTACACAGATACGCAGTATTTT.

This chain uses TRBV6-4 with TRBJ2-1, with 8 nucleotides matching TRBD2. CDR1 and CDR2 from the germline V gene are MRHNA and SNTAGT. V was pared by 4 bases and J by 6 bases, with 2 bases of the junction left unmatched. The CDR3 covers 13 residues. CDR3 DNA: TGTGCCAGCAGTGCCGGGACTAGCAATGAGCAGTTCTTC. Amino acid sequence: CASSAGTSNEQFF.

V is TRBV2 and J is TRBJ2-2, with no clear D. CDR1 and CDR2 (germline): SNHLY, FYNNEI. The CDR3 consists of 13 residues. V was pared by 9 bases and J by 3 bases, with 11 bases between. The DNA of the CDR3 is TGTGCCAGAAAGACGATGGACACCGGGGAGCTGTTTTTT. This translates into CARKTMDTGELFF.